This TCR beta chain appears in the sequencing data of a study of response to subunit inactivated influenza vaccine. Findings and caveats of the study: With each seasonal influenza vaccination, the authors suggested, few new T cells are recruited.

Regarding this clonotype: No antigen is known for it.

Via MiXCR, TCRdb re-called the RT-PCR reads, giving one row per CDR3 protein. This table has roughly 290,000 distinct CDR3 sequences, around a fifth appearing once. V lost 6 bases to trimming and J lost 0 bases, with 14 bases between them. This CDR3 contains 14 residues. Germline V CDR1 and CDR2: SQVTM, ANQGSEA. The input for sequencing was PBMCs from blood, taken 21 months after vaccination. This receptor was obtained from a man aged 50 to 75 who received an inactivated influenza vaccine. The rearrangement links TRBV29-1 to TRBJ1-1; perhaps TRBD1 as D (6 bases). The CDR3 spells CSVVPGALNTEAFF. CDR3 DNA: TGCAGCGTCGTCCCGGGGGCGCTGAACACTGAAGCTTTCTTT.